This T cell receptor beta chain is from a study of T cell repertoires in cytomegalovirus infection. TCRdb reprocessed the reads via MiXCR and lists one record per CDR3 protein. The data show 290,000 or so distinct CDR3 sequences, with around 10% seen just once and around 2.4% held by the top ten. V dropped 6 bases and J dropped 2 bases, with 10 bases sitting between them. The CDR3 sequence is 13 residues long. Germline CDR1 reads SGHTA; CDR2 reads FQGNSA. This clonotype was counted at least ten times. This sequence was found in a human donor in good health (CMV status not recorded). Some clones in this sample may be carry-over from other donors' samples. Sequencing input: PBMCs. The V call is TRBV7-2, the J call TRBJ2-5, with D unresolved. As DNA, the CDR3 is TGTGCCAGCAGACCAAGAGCTCAAGAGACCCAGTACTTC. Encoded protein: CASRPRAQETQYF. The whole variable domain, filled in from reference TRBV7-2 and TRBJ2-5, reads GAGVSQSPSNKVTEKGKDVELRCDPISGHTALYWYRQSLGQGLEFLIYFQGNSAPDKSGLPSDRFSAERTGGSVSTLTIQRTQQEDSAVYLCASRPRAQETQYFGPGTRLLVL.